These 13 T cell receptor beta chains originate from one sample sequenced in a study of cytomegalovirus exposure and HLA in healthy donors. PCR amplification relied on 60 Vbeta primers (plus 13 Jbeta primers). Profiling relied on immunoSEQ multiplex PCR, and the TCRdb table lists in-frame clones only, not all of them. This sample's table has some 40,000 clones. The specimen sequenced was PBMCs. The receptor source for this set is a human donor in good health.

About this clone itself: The junction differs from germline at one of its ends, possibly a read error. The CDR3 DNA follows: TGTGCCAGCACCAAGGGGGGGGTGAACACTGAAGATTTCTTT. Translated: CASTKGGVNTEDFF. The chain is built from TRBV14 and TRBJ1-1, with TRBD1 as a possible D gene (6 bases). CDR1 is SGHDN, CDR2 FVKESK, per germline. CDR3 size: 14 residues.

The J gene is TRBJ2-4, the V gene TRBV29-1; D might be TRBD1 (5 bases). This CDR3 is built from 13 residues. Trimming took off 3 bases at V and 1 base at J, with 7 bases between the two ends. Germline values: CDR1 SQVTM, CDR2 ANQGSEA. CDR3 region: CSVDQGAKNIQYF. CDR3 sequence (DNA): TGCAGCGTTGACCAGGGTGCCAAAAACATTCAGTACTTC. Complete variable domain (other parts from reference TRBV29-1 and TRBJ2-4): SAVISQKPSRDICQRGTSLTIQCQVDSQVTMMFWYRQQPGQSLTLIATANQGSEATYESGFVIDKFPISRPNLTFSTLTVSNMSPEDSSIYLCSVDQGAKNIQYFGAGTRLSVL.

The rearrangement uses TRBV4-1 and TRBJ1-1; 8 bases line up with TRBD1. This CDR3 has 16 residues. Per germline, CDR1 MGHRA and CDR2 YSYEKL. Trimming removed 4 bases from V and 0 bases from J; junction bases left unmatched: 7. The CDR3 is CASSLTGGRVNTEAFF. The CDR3, as DNA: TGCGCCAGCAGCCTAACAGGGGGGAGGGTGAACACTGAAGCTTTCTTT.

The chain employs TRBV28 and TRBJ2-5, with 9 bases fitting TRBD1. Germline V gene sequence: CDR1 MDHEN, CDR2 SYDVKM. This CDR3 comprises 14 residues. With V trimmed by 2 bases and J by 4 bases, 2 bases remained unmatched. Here the CDR3 reads CASSLGTGRETQYF. In DNA, the CDR3 is TGTGCCAGCAGTTTAGGGACAGGGCGAGAGACCCAGTACTTC.

V is TRBV5-1 and J is TRBJ2-3; 8 nucleotides line up with TRBD1. Trimming removed 4 bases from V and 4 bases from J; junction bases left unmatched: 2. This CDR3 comprises 13 residues. CDR1 is SGHRS and CDR2 is YFSETQ in the germline V gene. CDR3 region: CASSGQGPDTQYF. The CDR3, as DNA: TGCGCCAGCAGCGGACAGGGTCCAGATACGCAGTATTTT.

CDR3 loop: CASSSGLADEQFF. CDR3 coding DNA: TGTGCCAGCAGCTCGGGACTAGCGGATGAGCAGTTCTTC. V usage is TRBV7-3 and J usage is TRBJ2-1; 11 bases map to TRBD2. The CDR3 is 13 amino acids. CDR1 SGHTA and CDR2 FQGTGA come from the germline V gene. The junction had 1 base not matched to a gene; V was cut back by 4 bases and J by 8 bases.

The chain employs TRBV7-9 and TRBJ1-5, with 9 nucleotides matching TRBD1. The CDR3 totals 15 residues. V lost 5 bases and J lost 4; bases outside the gene matches: 6. Per the germline V gene, CDR1 is SEHNR and CDR2 is FQNEAQ (reference sequence). CDR3: CASSEQGAWNQPQHF. DNA for the CDR3: TGTGCCAGCAGCGAACAGGGGGCTTGGAATCAGCCCCAGCATTTT.

The chain employs TRBV13 and TRBJ2-2; 7 nucleotides agree with TRBD1. Germline CDR1 PRHDT, CDR2 FYEKMQ (reference sequence). Unmatched junction bases numbered 5, after V lost 6 bases and J lost 7 bases. This CDR3 spans 13 amino acids. The CDR3 region is CASSYDRDGELFF. The DNA for the CDR3 is TGTGCCAGCAGTTACGACAGGGACGGGGAGCTGTTTTTT. The full variable domain, completed using reference TRBV13 and TRBJ2-2, is AAGVIQSPRHLIKEKRETATLKCYPIPRHDTVYWYQQGPGQDPQFLISFYEKMQSDKGSIPDRFSAQQFSDYHSELNMSSLELGDSALYFCASSYDRDGELFFGEGSRLTVL.

The rearrangement links TRBV6-6 to TRBJ1-3, with a tentative D call TRBD1 (6 bases). With 0 bases removed from V and 6 bases from J, the gap between germline ends came to 15 bases. The CDR3 length is 16 residues. Germline assignment: CDR1 MNHNY and CDR2 SVGAGI (reference sequence). The DNA for the CDR3 is TGTGCCAGCAGTTACTCGGGCAGGGGTTTAAAAAACACCATATATTTT. Protein: CASSYSGRGLKNTIYF.

Written as DNA, the CDR3 is TGCGCCAGCAGCTTGGGAGATGCCGGGGCCAACGTCCTGACTTTC. Its translation: CASSLGDAGANVLTF. The chain employs TRBV5-1 and TRBJ2-6; no firm D call. V lost 0 bases and J lost 4, with 8 bases in between. CDR1 and CDR2 (germline): SGHRS, YFSETQ. This CDR3 is 15 amino acids long.

The rearrangement links TRBV18 to TRBJ1-4; no reliable D call. The CDR3 contains 16 residues. Trimming left V 3 bases short and J 0 bases short, with 11 bases between. Germline V gene sequence: CDR1 KGHSH, CDR2 LQKENI. The CDR3 coding sequence is TGTGCCAGCTCACCGGAGGACCTTGCAACTAATGAAAAACTGTTTTTT. Its translation: CASSPEDLATNEKLFF.

The CDR3 region is CASSRGQGGWTEAFF. CDR3 coding DNA: TGTGCCAGTAGTCGGGGACAGGGTGGGTGGACTGAAGCTTTCTTT. The chain carries TRBV19 and TRBJ1-1; TRBD1 agrees at 9 bases. J lost 5 bases, V lost 5 bases, and 9 bases had no gene match. This CDR3 is built from 15 residues. Per germline, CDR1 LNHDA and CDR2 SQIVND (reference sequence).

This chain joins TRBV18 and TRBJ1-2; TRBD1 matches 7 bases. Unmatched junction bases numbered 3, after V lost 4 bases and J lost 1 base. Germline V gene data show CDR1 as KGHSH and CDR2 as LQKENI. This CDR3 is built from 14 residues. This CDR3 reads CASSHGDSNYGYTF. CDR3 nucleotide sequence: TGTGCCAGCTCACATGGGGACAGTAACTATGGCTACACCTTC.